By sample share, the clone carrying this T cell receptor (beta chain) is large (0.1 to 1%). The data were obtained in a study of technical replicates of blood from a few donors. Germline values: CDR1 MNHEY, CDR2 SVGAGI. The CDR3 sequence is 14 residues long. V shed 6 bases and J 4 bases; nucleotides not matched to a gene: 4. The protocol was immunoSEQ multiplex PCR, while the TCRdb copy is restricted to in-frame clones and leaves out a portion. The table records 50,000 or so clones, 92% of them present only once. This sequence joins TRBV6-5 and TRBJ2-1, with 9 bases identical to TRBD2. The clonotype was recovered from a human donor in good health. Some clones in this sample may be carry-over from other donors' samples. The material sequenced was PBMCs. The CDR3 sequence is CASSRTSDYNEQFF. The CDR3 bases are TGTGCCAGCAGCCGGACTAGCGATTACAATGAGCAGTTCTTC.